This passage covers 9 T cell receptor beta chains from one sample sequenced in a study of CD4+ T cells in melanoma (dated 2022 in TCRdb). The library was made by the immunoSEQ multiplex PCR assay. Not all clones reach the TCRdb copy of this immuneACCESS table, which keeps in-frame sequences only. Checked studies attribute under half of the gap to unresolved V genes and leave the rest unexplained. For this sample there are about 140,000 clones; around 90% appear just once. Roughly 1.4% of the sample goes to the ten largest clones. Source of these receptors: a human donor with melanoma.

This chain joins TRBV10-1 and TRBJ1-1; D gene ambiguous. V lost 5 bases and J lost 7, with 17 bases in between. The CDR3 extends over 14 amino acids. In germline, CDR1 is WNHNN, CDR2 SYGVQD (reference sequence). The DNA for the CDR3 is TGCGCCAGCAGTCCCCGGACCCCGGACGGTGAAGCTTTCTTT. As protein: CASSPRTPDGEAFF.

The V gene is TRBV18, the J gene TRBJ2-7; D is perhaps TRBD1 (6 bases). CDR1 and CDR2 from the germline V gene are KGHSH and LQKENI. Trimming stripped 0 bases from V and 6 bases from J, with 15 bases between. This CDR3 has 15 amino acids. The CDR3 is CASSPPRQAMGEQYF. CDR3 nucleotide sequence: TGTGCCAGCTCACCACCCCGACAGGCTATGGGCGAGCAGTACTTC.

This clone was seen just once. This chain connects TRBV7-3 to TRBJ2-1; D is unclear. This CDR3 is built from 14 residues. CDR1 and CDR2 from the germline V gene are SGHTA and FQGTGA. V was cut by 5 bases and J by 8 bases, with 16 bases left in between. CDR3 in amino acids: CASSPASRGDEQFF. CDR3 DNA: TGTGCCAGCAGCCCAGCCTCACGTGGCGATGAGCAGTTCTTC.

The chain recombines TRBV5-1 with TRBJ2-3, with TRBD1 matching over 10 bases. Germline CDR1 is SGHRS and CDR2 is YFSETQ. Trimming took 1 base from V and 3 from J; bases not matched to a gene: 2. This CDR3 has 15 residues. CDR3 loop: CASSLPDRGTDTQYF. The CDR3 DNA is TGCGCCAGCAGCTTGCCGGACAGGGGGACAGATACGCAGTATTTT.

V and J are TRBV27 and TRBJ1-5; D not resolved. Germline-derived CDR1 and CDR2 are MNHEY and SMNVEV (reference sequence). The CDR3 is made up of 15 amino acids. V gave up 2 bases and J gave up 1 base, with 9 bases separating them. The CDR3 protein is CASSLNWGSNQPQHF. In DNA form, the CDR3 reads TGTGCCAGCAGTTTAAATTGGGGAAGCAATCAGCCCCAGCATTTT.

The gene calls are TRBV25-1 and TRBJ2-5; D not resolved. The germline V and J ends were trimmed by 4 bases and 1 base, with 4 bases remaining between them. The CDR3 spans 12 residues. The germline CDR1 and CDR2 sequences are MGHDK and SYGVNS. CDR3 bases: TGTGCCAGCAGTGCACCCCAAGAGACCCAGTACTTC. Translating it yields CASSAPQETQYF.

The V and J genes are TRBV7-9 and TRBJ2-7; the match to TRBD2 covers 9 bases. CDR3 size: 12 residues. The ends lost 4 bases at V and 7 bases at J; junction bases unmatched: 2. Germline CDR1 and CDR2: SEHNR and FQNEAQ (reference sequence). The CDR3, as DNA: TGTGCCAGCAGCTCCAGCGGGGGGGAGCAGTACTTC. It codes for CASSSSGGEQYF.

The rearrangement links TRBV5-1 to TRBJ2-7, with D maybe TRBD2 (6 bases). The germline V and J ends were trimmed by 3 bases and 3 bases, with 10 bases remaining between them. Germline loops: CDR1 SGHRS, CDR2 YFSETQ. CDR3 length: 13 residues. CDR3 DNA sequence: TGCGCCAGCAGCTGGGGGGTGGGCTACGAGCAGTACTTC. Protein sequence: CASSWGVGYEQYF.

This chain joins TRBV15 and TRBJ1-4; D gene ambiguous. Germline-derived CDR1 and CDR2 are LNHNV and YYDKDF (reference sequence). V was clipped by 0 bases and J by 5 bases, with 22 bases between them. This CDR3 spans 19 amino acids. The CDR3 sequence: CATSRDLERAALENEKLFF. CDR3 sequence (DNA): TGTGCCACCAGCAGAGATTTAGAACGGGCCGCTCTGGAGAATGAAAAACTGTTTTTT.